Described below is a single T cell receptor (beta chain) sequence and its context. It lacks a known antigen. Per-nucleotide qualities are absent, and no much larger clonotype sits a single base away. These data are taken from a study of T cells after yellow fever vaccination (dated by TCRdb to between 2017 and 2020). Concerning the study at large: The SMART-Seq v4 Ultra Low Input RNA kit was used to prepare libraries from fractions with low cell numbers. To follow T-cell clones before and after both primary and booster YFV17D yellow fever vaccination, bulk TCR alpha and beta repertoires underwent longitudinal sequencing. The cohort comprised two healthy male donors, one aged 18 to 29 and one aged 30 to 40 years. Blood was collected at multiple timepoints before and after primary and secondary immunization, and bulk PBMC replicates and cell subsets were isolated.

The listed sequencing device is Illumina NovaSeq 6000. Synthesis of TCR cDNA relied on 5'RACE template switching, a step that introduced a universal primer site along with unique molecular identifiers. Priming for cDNA synthesis came from both the TCR alpha and TCR beta constant segments. Two PCR steps were used to amplify libraries, with sample barcodes and sequencing adapters being added in the second step. Sequencing of libraries was performed on Illumina HiSeq 2500 (2x100 bp) or NovaSeq (2x150 bp). Per the original workflow: MIGEC handled demultiplexing of reads and collapsing into UMI consensus sequences, while MiXCR performed V(D)J alignment. Clonotypes responding to the vaccine were identified with edgeR on replicate PBMC samples, with the criteria of FDR below 0.01 and a log2 fold change above 5 up to day 15. CD4 or CD8 identity was assigned to each bulk clonotype according to whether the clonotype was present at higher abundance in the sequenced CD4 repertoire or the sequenced CD8 repertoire. Using fastp trimming at Q25 and MiXCR clonotype assembly, TCRdb reanalyzed the public sequencing data and kept in-frame beta chains. Each record represents a unique CDR3 protein, reported with the most common genes and DNA among its rows. The V and J calls and clone size come from TCRdb's table, not from the authors' own analysis. The sample table holds over 250,000 distinct CDR3 sequences, of which 5.2% were seen once. Together, the top ten hold roughly 3.5% of the sample.

Findings and caveats that apply to the study as a whole: Most clones expanded after primary vaccination (almost 97% of CD4 and 70% to 90% of CD8) were re-detected after the booster, suggesting that broad memory maintenance occurred. Compared with the primary T-cell response, the secondary T-cell response was weaker but faster, peaking on day 5 rather than day 15. Computational filtering was needed because FACS-sorted repertoires could contain abundant contaminating clonotypes from the bulk population. Because the study included only a couple of donors, the extent to which the findings can be generalized is limited. A small share of clonotypes was detected in both CD4 and CD8 compartments, with the overlap likely arising from convergent recombination.

The treatment or condition label, read with the paper, signifies: live attenuated yellow fever vaccine strain. PBMCs were isolated from peripheral blood using a standard Ficoll-Paque protocol. CD4 and CD8 T-cell fractions were isolated with Dynabeads CD4 and CD8 positive selection kits. TriZol was used to extract RNA from bulk PBMCs, CD4 and CD8 fractions, and dextramer-positive and dextramer-negative fractions. This TCR was sampled from a man between 18 and 29 years old who received the YFV17D yellow fever vaccine. This specimen was CD4+ T cells sorted from PBMCs, taken on the day of the yellow fever booster vaccination.

The nucleotide sequence is given as TGTGCCAGCAGTTTAGAACGCTCTCCTAACACTGAAGCTTTCTTT. Its protein product is CASSLERSPNTEAFF. This receptor chain uses TRBV27 and TRBJ1-1; confidence is insufficient to name the D gene. From a lookup of the germline V gene (reference sequence), CDR1 and CDR2 are MNHEY and SMNVEV. The V and J ends are trimmed by 2 bases and 2 bases, leaving 12 bases between them. The CDR3 holds 15 amino acids from the cysteine to the phenylalanine. Only the CDR3 part of the read is kept: 45 bases, read in frame from the first base.